One sample yielded the 23 T cell receptor beta chains listed below, sequenced in a study of T-cell reconstitution after alpha-beta-depleted transplantation in children. TCRbeta library preparation incorporated unique molecular identifiers. MiXCR was run by TCRdb on the PCR reads, yielding one entry per CDR3 protein. Among approximately 500,000 distinct CDR3 sequences listed, about 10% were seen once. This specimen consisted of PBMCs, obtained before TCRalphabeta/CD19-depleted stem cell transplant. The origin of the receptors is a child aged 2 to 15 with inherited bone marrow failure, due to receive a stem cell transplant.

This clonotype has only a few counts. This chain joins TRBV27 and TRBJ2-7, with 12 bases aligning to TRBD2. Per germline, CDR1 MNHEY and CDR2 SMNVEV (reference sequence). The CDR3 contains 15 residues. V gave up 3 bases and J gave up 6 bases; unmatched junction bases: 6. The CDR3 DNA sequence: TGTGCCAGCAGTTTTCGGGCTAGCGGGAGGGGCGAGCAGTACTTC. Residues: CASSFRASGRGEQYF.

The chain joins TRBV5-4 to TRBJ2-2; no definite D call. The V and J ends lost 7 bases and 9 bases respectively, with 19 bases between them. Germline values: CDR1 SGHNT, CDR2 YYREEE (reference sequence). The CDR3 runs to 14 residues. The chain's CDR3 is CASGPGRVCWELFF. The CDR3 DNA reads as TGTGCCAGCGGCCCTGGGCGAGTCTGCTGGGAGCTGTTTTTT.

This clonotype was seen repeatedly, ten times or more. V and J are TRBV9 and TRBJ2-1; 9 bases match TRBD1. V was pared by 0 bases and J by 4 bases, with 5 bases of the junction left unmatched. The CDR3 consists of 16 residues. In germline, CDR1 is SGDLS, CDR2 YYNGEE. CDR3 amino acids: CASSVDRGPKYNEQFF. In nucleotides, the CDR3 is TGTGCCAGCAGCGTAGACAGGGGGCCGAAATACAATGAGCAGTTCTTC.

This sequence joins TRBV20-1 and TRBJ1-4; D is possibly TRBD1 (5 bases). The CDR3 loop spans 14 amino acids. The V gene lost 2 bases and the J gene lost 5 bases, with 12 bases spanning the gap. The germline V gene encodes CDR1 DFQATT and CDR2 SNEGSKA (reference sequence). The CDR3 is CSARNMRQNEKLFF. The CDR3, as DNA: TGCAGTGCTAGAAATATGCGACAGAATGAAAAACTGTTTTTT.

This clonotype was seen many times. The rearrangement uses TRBV12-3 or TRBV12-4 and TRBJ2-7, with 7 bases identical to TRBD1. The CDR3 sequence is 14 residues long. With 5 bases clipped from V and 6 bases from J, the junction kept 10 bases outside the gene matches. The CDR3 DNA reads as TGTGCCAGCAGTCCTCCGACAGGGTCTGGCGAGCAGTACTTC. It translates to CASSPPTGSGEQYF.

Comments on this clonotype: A much more abundant neighbour one base away suggests this may be a read error. This chain connects TRBV28 to TRBJ2-1; 11 bases agree with TRBD1. Unmatched junction bases numbered 3, after V lost 6 bases and J lost 8 bases. There are 13 residues in the CDR3. CDR1 and CDR2 (germline): MDHEN, SYDVKM. The CDR3 spells CASRGQGADEQFF. CDR3 sequence (DNA): TGTGCCAGCAGAGGACAGGGGGCGGATGAGCAGTTCTTC.

This clonotype has at least ten counts. DNA of the CDR3: TGCAGTGCCAAGACTAGCGGGAGAGACGAGCAGTACTTC. The encoded protein is CSAKTSGRDEQYF. The chain carries TRBV20-1 and TRBJ2-7, with TRBD2 identical over 12 bases. The CDR3 totals 13 residues. From germline, CDR1 is DFQATT and CDR2 SNEGSKA (reference sequence). Trimming at V came to 6 bases and at J to 5 bases, leaving 5 bases not matched to a gene.

This clonotype was recorded at least ten times. DNA of the CDR3: TGCGCCAGCAGCCCTTGGACTAGCGGGGTCTACGAGCAGTACTTC. Its translation is CASSPWTSGVYEQYF. V is TRBV4-1 and J is TRBJ2-7, with 12 bases matching TRBD2. Germline V lookup: CDR1 MGHRA, CDR2 YSYEKL. The CDR3 totals 15 residues. V lost 4 bases to trimming and J lost 3 bases; unmatched junction nucleotides: 4.

The rearrangement uses TRBV11-2 and TRBJ2-7; TRBD1 might be the D (6 bases). This CDR3 region has 14 residues. The V end lost 7 bases, the J end lost 2 bases, and 15 bases lay between the germline ends. CDR1 SGHAT and CDR2 FQNNGV come from the germline V gene. CDR3 sequence: CASTPAQGTYEQYF. The CDR3 DNA reads as TGTGCCAGCACGCCCGCACAGGGTACCTACGAGCAGTACTTC.

This clonotype has ten or more counts. The chain carries TRBV10-3 and TRBJ2-1; the D is unclear. Germline V CDR1 and CDR2: ENHRY, SYGVKD. Trimming removed 5 bases at V and 0 bases at J, with 8 bases between. The CDR3 runs to 14 residues. The DNA of the CDR3 is TGTGCCATCAGTCCGCCAAGCTCCTACAATGAGCAGTTCTTC. Translation gives CAISPPSSYNEQFF.

This clonotype has at least ten counts. This chain connects TRBV7-2 to TRBJ2-1, with 9 bases aligning to TRBD2. Germline assignment: CDR1 SGHTA and CDR2 FQGNSA. The CDR3 is 16 amino acids. The V segment lost 7 bases and the J segment 2 bases; nucleotides outside the gene matches: 9. Written as DNA, the CDR3 is TGTGCCAGCACCCTAGCGGCTAGCGGGGCCTACAATGAGCAGTTCTTC. Translation gives CASTLAASGAYNEQFF. Drawing the rest from reference TRBV7-2 and TRBJ2-1, the complete variable domain is GAGVSQSPSNKVTEKGKDVELRCDPISGHTALYWYRQSLGQGLEFLIYFQGNSAPDKSGLPSDRFSAERTGGSVSTLTIQRTQQEDSAVYLCASTLAASGAYNEQFFGPGTRLTVL.

A note on this clonotype: This may be a read error: a much more frequent sequence differs by one nucleotide. J is TRBJ2-5 and V is TRBV29-1; 7 bases fit TRBD2. CDR3 length: 14 amino acids. Germline CDR1 is SQVTM and CDR2 is ANQGSEA. V lost 6 bases and J lost 4; bases outside the gene matches: 11. CDR3 in DNA: TGCAGCGTCCCCGTGTTGCGGGAGCGAGAGACCCAGTACTTC. This gives the protein CSVPVLRERETQYF.

This clonotype was recorded at least ten times. This rearrangement joins TRBV5-6 to TRBJ2-7; D gene unclear. With 4 bases removed from V and 3 bases from J, the gap between germline ends came to 8 bases. The CDR3 runs 12 residues. Germline assignment: CDR1 SGHDT and CDR2 YYEEEE. As DNA, the CDR3 is TGTGCCAGCAGCCGTCTAGGCTACGAGCAGTACTTC. It codes for CASSRLGYEQYF.

This clonotype was counted at least ten times. V gene TRBV7-2 combines with J gene TRBJ2-1; weak D call: TRBD2 (5 bases). V shed 4 bases and J shed 0 bases, with 10 bases lying between them. Per the germline V gene, CDR1 is SGHTA and CDR2 is FQGNSA. The CDR3 runs to 15 residues. The CDR3: CASSSSGISYNEQFF. CDR3 bases: TGTGCCAGCAGCTCAAGCGGAATCTCCTACAATGAGCAGTTCTTC.

The chain carries TRBV27 and TRBJ2-7, with TRBD1 identical over 9 bases. CDR3 size: 14 residues. The germline V gene has CDR1 MNHEY and CDR2 SMNVEV (reference sequence). V trimming: 5 bases; J trimming: 7 bases; junction bases outside the gene matches: 9. CDR3 loop: CASSAGQGVGEQYF. CDR3 coding DNA: TGTGCCAGCAGTGCGGGACAGGGTGTGGGGGAGCAGTACTTC.

In this sample, this clonotype turned up a few times. This rearrangement joins TRBV5-4 to TRBJ2-1; D tentatively fits TRBD1 or TRBD2 (5 bases each). With 9 bases removed from V and 7 bases from J, the gap between germline ends came to 14 bases. This CDR3 contains 12 residues. The V gene's germline CDR1 is SGHNT and CDR2 YYREEE (reference sequence). The CDR3 nucleotides are TGTGCCACCTCGGACGGGGCAAATGAGCAGTTCTTC. Residues: CATSDGANEQFF. The full variable domain, completed using reference TRBV5-4 and TRBJ2-1, is ETGVTQSPTHLIKTRGQQVTLRCSSQSGHNTVSWYQQALGQGPQFIFQYYREEENGRGNFPPRFSGLQFPNYSSELNVNALELDDSALYLCATSDGANEQFFGPGTRLTVL.

In its sample, this clonotype was seen once. The V and J genes are TRBV4-2 and TRBJ2-2; D unresolved. The CDR3 runs 16 residues. Germline V lookup: CDR1 LGHNA, CDR2 YNFKEQ. V was shortened by 0 bases and J by 1 base, with 9 bases between the two germline ends. This CDR3 reads CASSQERSLNTGELFF. The DNA of the CDR3 is TGTGCCAGCAGCCAAGAACGCAGCTTGAACACCGGGGAGCTGTTTTTT.

This clonotype was observed at least ten times. The rearrangement uses TRBV6-5 and TRBJ2-7; D could derive from TRBD1 or TRBD2 (5 bases each). The CDR3 spans 15 residues. CDR1 and CDR2 from the germline V gene are MNHEY and SVGAGI. Trimming took off 2 bases at V and 4 bases at J, with 15 bases between the two ends. CDR3 DNA sequence: TGTGCCAGCAGTTACCACCCCGGGGCGGTATACGAGCAGTACTTC. It encodes CASSYHPGAVYEQYF.

This clonotype was recorded only once. This CDR3 reads CSARDSPLYGTFYNNQPQHF. CDR3 bases: TGCAGTGCTAGAGATTCGCCCCTGTACGGTACCTTTTATAACAATCAGCCCCAGCATTTT. The chain is built from TRBV20-1 and TRBJ1-5, with D uncertain. V lost 0 bases, J lost 3 bases, and 27 bases lay in between. The CDR3 totals 20 residues. Germline CDR1 DFQATT, CDR2 SNEGSKA (reference sequence).

There are many counts of this clonotype. The chain combines TRBV12-3 or TRBV12-4 with TRBJ2-2; unclear D gene. The CDR3 extends over 14 amino acids. V shed 4 bases and J shed 3 bases, with 9 bases lying between them. The CDR3 nucleotides read TGTGCCAGCAGTTCCCAGGATCACACCGGGGAGCTGTTTTTT. Translated, it gives CASSSQDHTGELFF.

Ten or more counts support this clonotype. The chain recombines TRBV10-3 with TRBJ2-1; D gene unclear. CDR3 length: 14 residues. The V and J ends lost 2 bases and 5 bases respectively, with 10 bases between them. CDR1 and CDR2 (germline): ENHRY, SYGVKD. In DNA form, the CDR3 reads TGTGCCATCAGTGAGACCCCTCTACACAATGAGCAGTTCTTC. Protein sequence: CAISETPLHNEQFF.

This clonotype was picked up many times. J is TRBJ1-1 and V is TRBV20-1; TRBD1 is a possible D gene (6 bases). The V end was cut by 0 bases, the J end by 5 bases, with 16 bases between. The CDR3 is made up of 15 amino acids. In germline, CDR1 is DFQATT, CDR2 SNEGSKA (reference sequence). CDR3 bases: TGCAGTGCTAGAGATCAGGGAACAGGGAAGACTGAAGCTTTCTTT. It yields the protein CSARDQGTGKTEAFF.

This clonotype occurred a few times. The gene calls are TRBV20-1 and TRBJ2-2, with 11 bases aligning to TRBD2. Germline lookup yields CDR1 DFQATT and CDR2 SNEGSKA (reference sequence). J was trimmed by 4 bases and V by 7 bases; bases with no gene match: 5. This CDR3 is 14 amino acids long. The CDR3 reads CSVAGGPGTGELFF. The CDR3 nucleotides are TGCAGTGTAGCGGGAGGGCCCGGCACCGGGGAGCTGTTTTTT.